This T cell receptor beta chain was recorded in a study of molecular identifiers for immune sequencing clone quantification. This CDR3 region has 15 residues. The V end lost 2 bases, the J end lost 3 bases, and 13 bases lay between the germline ends. In germline, CDR1 is KGHSY, CDR2 FQNENV. Sorting isolated naive CD8 T cells as CD8+CD4-CCR7+CD45RA+ events. The use of previously described methods and listed TCR primers produced the bulk TCR libraries. MiXCR, applied by TCRdb to the PCR reads, yields one record per CDR3 protein. The table lists about half a million distinct CDR3 sequences, about 20% of them singletons.

This receptor was obtained from a human donor in good health. Some libraries in this study had Jurkat cell RNA spiked in. The sequenced sample was naive CD8+ T cells from blood, with Jurkat cell RNA spiked in. Sample subset: FACS-sorted CD8+CD4-CCR7+CD45RA+ naive T cells. This sequence joins TRBV16 and TRBJ1-1; the D gene is possibly TRBD1 (5 bases). CDR3 sequence (DNA): TGTGCCAGCAGCCAAGCGACAGCCAGGGACACTGAAGCTTTCTTT. Its translation is CASSQATARDTEAFF.